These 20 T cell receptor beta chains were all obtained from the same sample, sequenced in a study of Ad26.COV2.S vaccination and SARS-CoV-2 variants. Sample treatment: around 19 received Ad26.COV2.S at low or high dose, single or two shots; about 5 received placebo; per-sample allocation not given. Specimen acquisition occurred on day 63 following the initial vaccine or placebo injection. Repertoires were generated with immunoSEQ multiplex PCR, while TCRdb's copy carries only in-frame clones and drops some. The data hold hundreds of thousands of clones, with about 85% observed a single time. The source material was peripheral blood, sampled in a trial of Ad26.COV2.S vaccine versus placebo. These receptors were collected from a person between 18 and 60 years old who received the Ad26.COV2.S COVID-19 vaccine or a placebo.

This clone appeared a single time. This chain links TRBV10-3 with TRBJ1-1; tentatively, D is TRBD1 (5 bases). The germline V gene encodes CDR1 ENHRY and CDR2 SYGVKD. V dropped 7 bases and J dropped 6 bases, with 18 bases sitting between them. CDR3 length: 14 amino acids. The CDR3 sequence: CAIKLAQARAEAFF. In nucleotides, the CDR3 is TGTGCCATCAAACTAGCACAGGCTCGGGCTGAAGCTTTCTTT.

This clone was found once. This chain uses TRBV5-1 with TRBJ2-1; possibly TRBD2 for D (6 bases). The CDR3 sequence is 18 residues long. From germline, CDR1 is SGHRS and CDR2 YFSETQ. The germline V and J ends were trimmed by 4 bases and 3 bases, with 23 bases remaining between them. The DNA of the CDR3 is TGCGCCAGCAGCAACAGACAATCTAGCGATACAAACTACAATGAGCAGTTCTTC. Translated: CASSNRQSSDTNYNEQFF.

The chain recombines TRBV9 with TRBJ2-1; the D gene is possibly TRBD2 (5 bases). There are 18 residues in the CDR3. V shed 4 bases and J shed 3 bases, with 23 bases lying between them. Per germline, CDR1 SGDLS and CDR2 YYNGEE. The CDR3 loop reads CASSTPPRGSGYYNEQFF. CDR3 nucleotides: TGTGCCAGCAGCACCCCTCCTCGAGGGTCGGGTTACTACAATGAGCAGTTCTTC.

In DNA, the CDR3 is TGTGCCAGCAGCTTCGGGGCGGGAAGCACTGAAGCTTTCTTT. Its translation is CASSFGAGSTEAFF. The chain joins TRBV11-2 to TRBJ1-1; tentative D call: TRBD1 (5 bases). Germline CDR1 SGHAT, CDR2 FQNNGV. V lost 3 bases to trimming and J lost 4 bases, with 12 bases between them. The CDR3 contains 14 residues. Drawing the rest from reference TRBV11-2 and TRBJ1-1, the complete variable domain is EAGVAQSPRYKIIEKRQSVAFWCNPISGHATLYWYQQILGQGPKLLIQFQNNGVVDDSQLPKDRFSAERLKGVDSTLKIQPAKLEDSAVYLCASSFGAGSTEAFFGQGTRLTVV.

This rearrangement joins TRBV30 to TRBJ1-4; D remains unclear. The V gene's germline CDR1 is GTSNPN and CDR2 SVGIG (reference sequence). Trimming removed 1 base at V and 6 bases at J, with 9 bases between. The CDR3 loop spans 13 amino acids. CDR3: CAWSGDRDEKLFF. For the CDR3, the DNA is TGTGCCTGGAGTGGGGATAGAGATGAAAAACTGTTTTTT.

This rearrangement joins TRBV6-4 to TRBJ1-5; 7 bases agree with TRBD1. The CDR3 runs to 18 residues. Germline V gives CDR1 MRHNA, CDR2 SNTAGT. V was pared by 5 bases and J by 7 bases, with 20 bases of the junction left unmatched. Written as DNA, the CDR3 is TGTGCCAGCAGTTCCCCAAGGGCTTCAGGGGGAGCGAACCAGCCCCAGCATTTT. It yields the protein CASSSPRASGGANQPQHF.

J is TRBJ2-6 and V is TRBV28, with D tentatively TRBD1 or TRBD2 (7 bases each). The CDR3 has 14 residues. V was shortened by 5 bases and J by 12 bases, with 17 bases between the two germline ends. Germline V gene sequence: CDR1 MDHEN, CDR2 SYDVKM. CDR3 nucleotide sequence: TGTGCCAGCAGTCTCAACCAGGGGGGGCGCGTCCTGACTTTC. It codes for CASSLNQGGRVLTF.

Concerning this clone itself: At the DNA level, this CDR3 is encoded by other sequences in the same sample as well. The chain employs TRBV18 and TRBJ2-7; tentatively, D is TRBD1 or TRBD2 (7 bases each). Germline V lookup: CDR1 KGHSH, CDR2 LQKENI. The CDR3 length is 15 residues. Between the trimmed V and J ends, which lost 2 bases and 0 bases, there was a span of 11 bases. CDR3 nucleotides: TGTGCCAGCTCACCAGCCAGGGGGGGCTCCTACGAGCAGTACTTC. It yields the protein CASSPARGGSYEQYF.

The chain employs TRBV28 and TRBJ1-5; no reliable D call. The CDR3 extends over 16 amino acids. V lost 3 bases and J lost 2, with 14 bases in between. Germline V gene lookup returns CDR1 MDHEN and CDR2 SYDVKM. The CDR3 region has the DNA TGTGCCAGCAGTTTCACCGGCGGATGGGGCAATCAGCCCCAGCATTTT. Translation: CASSFTGGWGNQPQHF.

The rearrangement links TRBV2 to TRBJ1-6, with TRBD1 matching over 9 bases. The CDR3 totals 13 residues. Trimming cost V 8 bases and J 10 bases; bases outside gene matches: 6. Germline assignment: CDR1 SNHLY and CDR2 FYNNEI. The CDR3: CASLRDRDSPLHF. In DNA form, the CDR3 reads TGTGCCAGCTTGCGGGACAGGGACTCACCCCTCCACTTT.

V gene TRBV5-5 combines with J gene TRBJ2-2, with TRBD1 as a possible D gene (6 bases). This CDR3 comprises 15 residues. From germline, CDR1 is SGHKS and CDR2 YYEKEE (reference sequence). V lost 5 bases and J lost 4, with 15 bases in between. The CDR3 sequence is CASSSGTSLTGELFF. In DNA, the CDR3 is TGTGCCAGCAGTTCAGGGACATCGCTCACCGGGGAGCTGTTTTTT.

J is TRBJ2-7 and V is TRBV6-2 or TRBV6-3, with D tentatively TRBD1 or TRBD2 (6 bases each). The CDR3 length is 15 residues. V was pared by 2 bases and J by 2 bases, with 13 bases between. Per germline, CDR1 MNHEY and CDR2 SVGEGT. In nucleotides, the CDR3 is TGTGCCAGCAGTTACGGAGGGGGAGACCCCTACGAGCAGTACTTC. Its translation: CASSYGGGDPYEQYF.

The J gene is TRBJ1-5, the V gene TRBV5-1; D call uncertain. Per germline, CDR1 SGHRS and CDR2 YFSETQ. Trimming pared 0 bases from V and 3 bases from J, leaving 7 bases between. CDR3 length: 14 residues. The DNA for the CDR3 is TGCGCCAGCAGCTTGGAGGGCTACAATCAGCCCCAGCATTTT. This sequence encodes CASSLEGYNQPQHF.

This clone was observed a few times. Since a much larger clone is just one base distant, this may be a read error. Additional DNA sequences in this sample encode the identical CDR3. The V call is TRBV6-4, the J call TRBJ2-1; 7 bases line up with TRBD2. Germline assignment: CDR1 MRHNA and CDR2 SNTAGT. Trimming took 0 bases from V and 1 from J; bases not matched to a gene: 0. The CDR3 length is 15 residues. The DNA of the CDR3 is TGTGCCAGCAGTGACTCTAGCGGGTCCTACAATGAGCAGTTCTTC. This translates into CASSDSSGSYNEQFF.

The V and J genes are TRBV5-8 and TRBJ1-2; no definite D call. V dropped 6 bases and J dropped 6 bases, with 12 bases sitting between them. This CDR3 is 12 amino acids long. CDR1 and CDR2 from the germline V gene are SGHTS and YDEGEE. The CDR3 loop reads CASTVRRHGYTF. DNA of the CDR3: TGTGCCAGCACCGTACGTCGGCATGGCTACACCTTC.

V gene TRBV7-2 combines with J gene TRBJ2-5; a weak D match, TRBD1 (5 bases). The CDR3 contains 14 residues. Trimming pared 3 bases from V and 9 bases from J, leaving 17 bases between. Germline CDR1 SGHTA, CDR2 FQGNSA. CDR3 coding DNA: TGTGCCAGCAGCTTGGATGGGGCCCCCTGGGCCCAGTACTTC. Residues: CASSLDGAPWAQYF. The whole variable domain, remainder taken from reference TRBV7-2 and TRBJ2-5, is GAGVSQSPSNKVTEKGKDVELRCDPISGHTALYWYRQSLGQGLEFLIYFQGNSAPDKSGLPSDRFSAERTGGSVSTLTIQRTQQEDSAVYLCASSLDGAPWAQYFGPGTRLLVL.

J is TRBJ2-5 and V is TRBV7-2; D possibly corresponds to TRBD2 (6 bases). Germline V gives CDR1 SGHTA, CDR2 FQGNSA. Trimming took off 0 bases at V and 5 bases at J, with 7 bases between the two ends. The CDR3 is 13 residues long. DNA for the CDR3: TGTGCCAGCAGCTTAGCGGGGACTGAGACCCAGTACTTC. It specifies CASSLAGTETQYF.

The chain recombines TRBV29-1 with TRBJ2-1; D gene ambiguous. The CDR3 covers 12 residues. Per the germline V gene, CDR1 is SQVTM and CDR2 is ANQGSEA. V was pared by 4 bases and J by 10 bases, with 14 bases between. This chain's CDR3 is CSVGHPGREQFF. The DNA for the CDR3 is TGCAGCGTTGGGCATCCGGGTCGGGAGCAGTTCTTC.

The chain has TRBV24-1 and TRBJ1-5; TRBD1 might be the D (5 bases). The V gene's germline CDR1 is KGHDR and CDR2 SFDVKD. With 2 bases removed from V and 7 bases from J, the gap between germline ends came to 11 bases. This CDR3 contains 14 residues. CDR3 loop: CATSDSRVWQPQHF. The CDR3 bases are TGTGCCACCAGTGATTCCAGGGTGTGGCAGCCCCAGCATTTT.

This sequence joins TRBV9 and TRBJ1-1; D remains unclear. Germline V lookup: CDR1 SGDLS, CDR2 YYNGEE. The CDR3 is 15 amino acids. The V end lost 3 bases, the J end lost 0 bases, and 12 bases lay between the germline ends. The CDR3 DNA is TGTGCCAGCAGCGGGCCAGCAATTATGAACACTGAAGCTTTCTTT. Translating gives CASSGPAIMNTEAFF.